The rows below give T cell receptor beta chains drawn from one sample of a study of T cells in Graves' hyperthyroidism and ophthalmopathy. TCRdb called the multiplex PCR reads again in MiXCR, with one record for every CDR3 protein. In the table there are approximately 740,000 distinct CDR3 sequences, around 15% of which are singletons. Sequencing was performed on blood. These receptors all stem from a woman aged 18-35 years with Graves' hyperthyroidism. CDR3s include the opening cysteine and the closing phenylalanine or tryptophan. Each record gives: V gene, clone size, J gene, D gene, CDR3 DNA, CDR3 protein. The D gene is left open where the match is weak. Size is stated for part of the rows, as once, few or many counts, or as a class when the clone is expanded.

V: TRBV6-2/TRBV6-3; size: .; J: TRBJ1-1; D: .; DNA: TGTGCCAGCAGTTACGGAAGGGGCACTGAAGCTTTCTTT; CDR3: CASSYGRGTEAFF
V: TRBV3-1; size: many; J: TRBJ2-5; D: .; DNA: TGTGCCAGCAGCCGGGGACAAGAGACCCAGTACTTC; CDR3: CASSRGQETQYF
V: TRBV6-2/TRBV6-3; size: many; J: TRBJ1-1; D: .; DNA: TGTGCCAGCAGCCCTACCCGCCGGGGCTGGAAAGGGGAAGCTTTCTTT; CDR3: CASSPTRRGWKGEAFF
V: TRBV27; size: many; J: TRBJ2-7; D: .; DNA: TGTGCCAGCAGTCCGCGGACAGTAACCTACGAGCAGTACTTC; CDR3: CASSPRTVTYEQYF
V: TRBV7-9; size: .; J: TRBJ2-5; D: .; DNA: TGTGCCAGCAGCTTCTCGAACAGGGGGGGAGTGGAGACCCAGTACTTC; CDR3: CASSFSNRGGVETQYF
V: TRBV28; size: .; J: TRBJ1-6; D: .; DNA: TGTGCCAGCAGTTTACCGGGAGGGAATAATTCACCCCTCCACTTT; CDR3: CASSLPGGNNSPLHF
V: TRBV15; size: .; J: TRBJ1-4; D: .; DNA: TGTGCCACCAGCAGAGAGGTAACGTTCACCGAGGGGAAACTGTTTTTT; CDR3: CATSREVTFTEGKLFF
V: TRBV30; size: many; J: TRBJ1-1; D: .; DNA: TGTGCCTGGAGTCCAGGAAACACTGAAGCTTTCTTT; CDR3: CAWSPGNTEAFF
V: TRBV6-2/TRBV6-3; size: many; J: TRBJ1-1; D: TRBD1; DNA: TGTGCCAGCAGCCGCTACTCAGGGGGAAGTAACACTGAAGCTTTCTTT; CDR3: CASSRYSGGSNTEAFF
V: TRBV6-1; size: few; J: TRBJ2-7; D: .; DNA: TGTGCCAGCAGTGAAACGGCATCCTACGAGCAGTACTTC; CDR3: CASSETASYEQYF